The clone carrying this T cell receptor (beta chain) was seen more than once but under ten times. Its antigen is undetermined. Germline lookup yields CDR1 SGHVS and CDR2 FNYEAQ. V was shortened by 4 bases and J by 4 bases, with 13 bases between the two germline ends. This CDR3 has 14 residues. This sample was included in a study of T cell repertoires in cytomegalovirus infection. Across the whole study: Public TCR beta signatures indicated both CMV infection and matching HLA type.

Each CDR3 protein gets one entry after TCRdb re-called the reads with MiXCR. The sample lists roughly 640,000 distinct CDR3 sequences, 24% seen once, with less than 9.5% in the top ten. Study-level findings and limits: HLA-C-restricted CMV clonotypes gave the most frequent clonotype in two of eight donors. Identification of carriers of CMV plus the relevant HLA was achieved through cumulative public TCR beta family frequency.

This chain links TRBV7-6 with TRBJ1-1; D remains unclear. The receptor was isolated from a human donor in good health (CMV status not recorded). Some clones in this sample may be carry-over from other donors' samples. Specimen: CD8+ T cells from PBMCs. CDR3 protein: CASSSSMVGTEAFF. CDR3 coding DNA: TGTGCCAGCAGCTCCTCTATGGTCGGCACTGAAGCTTTCTTT.